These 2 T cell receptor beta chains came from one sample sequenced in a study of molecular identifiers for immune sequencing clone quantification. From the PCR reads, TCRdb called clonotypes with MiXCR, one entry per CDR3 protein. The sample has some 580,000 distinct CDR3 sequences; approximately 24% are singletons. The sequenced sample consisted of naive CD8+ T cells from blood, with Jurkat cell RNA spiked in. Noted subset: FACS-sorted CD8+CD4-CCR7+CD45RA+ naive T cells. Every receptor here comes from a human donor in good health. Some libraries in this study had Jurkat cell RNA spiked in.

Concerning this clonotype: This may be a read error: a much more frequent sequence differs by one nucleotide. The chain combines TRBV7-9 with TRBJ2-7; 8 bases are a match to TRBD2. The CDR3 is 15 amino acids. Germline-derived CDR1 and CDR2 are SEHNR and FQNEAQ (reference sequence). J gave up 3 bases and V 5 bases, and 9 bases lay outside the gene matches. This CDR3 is CASSHFGTRYYEQYF. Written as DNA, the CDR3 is TGTGCCAGCAGCCATTTCGGGACTAGGTACTACGAGCAGTACTTC.

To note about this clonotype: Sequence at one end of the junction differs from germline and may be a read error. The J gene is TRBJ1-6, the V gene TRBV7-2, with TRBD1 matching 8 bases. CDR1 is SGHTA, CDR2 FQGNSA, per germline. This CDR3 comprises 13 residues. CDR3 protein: CASSSGQGSLLHF. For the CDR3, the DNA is TGTGCCAGCAGCTCCGGACAGGGTTCACTCCTCCACTTT.